The TCR beta chain under discussion was sequenced for a study of T cell changes during pregnancy in multiple sclerosis. The CDR3 length is 15 residues. Per germline, CDR1 SGHAT and CDR2 FQNNGV. Losses at the gene ends were 5 bases for V and 2 bases for J; bases not matched to a gene: 7. The method was immunoSEQ multiplex PCR; TCRdb's version includes in-frame clones alone and lacks a portion of them. The table shows around 60,000 clones, with about 88% occurring only once. The V gene is TRBV11-2, the J gene TRBJ2-3, with TRBD2 matching over 7 bases. The receptor's source is a female donor with multiple sclerosis, enrolled in a pregnancy study. This specimen was peripheral blood, taken in the first trimester of pregnancy. DNA for the CDR3: TGTGCCAGCAGCCTTCTAGCGGCCTCCACAGATACGCAGTATTTT. It codes for CASSLLAASTDTQYF.